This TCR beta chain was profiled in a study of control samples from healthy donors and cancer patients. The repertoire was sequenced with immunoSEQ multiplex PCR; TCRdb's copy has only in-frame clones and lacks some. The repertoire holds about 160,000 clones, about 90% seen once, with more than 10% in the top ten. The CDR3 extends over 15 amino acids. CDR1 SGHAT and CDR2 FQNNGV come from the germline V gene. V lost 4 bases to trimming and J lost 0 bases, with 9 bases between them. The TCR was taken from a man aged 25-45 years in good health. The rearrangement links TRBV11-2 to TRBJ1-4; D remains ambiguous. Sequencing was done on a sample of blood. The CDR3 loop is CASSSRRATNEKLFF. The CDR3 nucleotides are TGTGCCAGCAGCTCCCGCCGGGCAACTAATGAAAAACTGTTTTTT.